Listed below are T cell receptor beta chains from one sample, sequenced in a study of T cell changes during pregnancy in multiple sclerosis. Profiling relied on immunoSEQ multiplex PCR, and the TCRdb table lists in-frame clones only, not all of them. The table records some 80,000 clones, approximately 95% of them present only once. Sample: peripheral blood, taken in the first trimester of pregnancy. Receptors originate from a female donor with multiple sclerosis, enrolled in a pregnancy study. Each CDR3 is given with its conserved first and last residue. The order of the fields is J gene, clone size, V gene, D gene, CDR3 DNA, CDR3 protein. D genes are given only for firm matches. Only part of the rows carry a size: once, few, many, or a class if the clone is expanded.

TRBJ1-4,once,TRBV28,-,TGTGCCAGCGCGGGGGGGGCGTATAAGGAAAAACTGTTTTTT,CASAGGAYKEKLFF
TRBJ1-1,-,TRBV27,TRBD1,TGTGCCAGCAGCAGGACAGGAGATGAAGCTTTCTTT,CASSRTGDEAFF
TRBJ1-2,-,TRBV6-4,-,TGTGCCAGCAGTGATGGGGGGGGCCGGGGCTACACCTTC,CASSDGGGRGYTF
TRBJ2-7,-,TRBV7-2,TRBD1,TGTGCCAGCAGCTTATTGGGACAGGGGCTCGAGCAGTACTTC,CASSLLGQGLEQYF
TRBJ1-1,-,TRBV7-3,TRBD1,TGTGCCAGCAGAGACAGGGTAAACACTGAAGCTTTCTTT,CASRDRVNTEAFF
TRBJ2-7,-,TRBV5-4,TRBD2,TGTGCCAGCAGCTTGGCCTCGCGGGGGAGCTCCTACGAGCAGTACTTC,CASSLASRGSSYEQYF
TRBJ2-2,once,TRBV18,-,TGTGCCAGCTCACCCCCGACGAGGATCGGGGAGCTGTTTTTT,CASSPPTRIGELFF
TRBJ2-6,-,TRBV29-1,TRBD2,TGCAGCGTTGATAGCGGGAGCTCGGGGGCCAACGTCCTGACTTTC,CSVDSGSSGANVLTF
TRBJ1-3,-,TRBV6-1,TRBD1,TGTGCCAGCAGTTTTACAGGGGGTGGTGGAAACACCATATATTTT,CASSFTGGGGNTIYF
TRBJ1-2,-,TRBV19,-,TGTGCCAGTAGTAGCAGGGGCAATGACTATGGCTACACCTTC,CASSSRGNDYGYTF
TRBJ1-2,-,TRBV5-1,-,TGCGCCAGCAGCCCCAGGGGAATGGGCTATGGCTACACCTTC,CASSPRGMGYGYTF
TRBJ1-2,few,TRBV5-8,TRBD1,TGTGCCAGCAGCCGGGACAGTACGTTCTTC,CASSRDSTFF
TRBJ1-2,-,TRBV2,-,TGTGCCAGCAGTGACGACACTAACTATGGCTACACCTTC,CASSDDTNYGYTF
TRBJ1-5,once,TRBV7-9,-,TGTGCCAGCAGCTTTTCGGACAGTAGCAATCAGCCCCAGCATTTT,CASSFSDSSNQPQHF
TRBJ2-1,few,TRBV7-9,TRBD2,TGTGCCAGCAGCTTATGGGGGGGTCTCGATGAGCAGTTCTTC,CASSLWGGLDEQFF
TRBJ2-3,few,TRBV4-1,-,TGCGCCAGCAGCCTACCAGGGACAGATACGCAGTATTTT,CASSLPGTDTQYF
TRBJ2-2,-,TRBV19,TRBD1,TGTGCCAGTAGTGCCCACAGGGGGGCCGGGGAGCTGTTTTTT,CASSAHRGAGELFF
TRBJ1-1,-,TRBV10-1,TRBD1,TGCGCCAGCAGTGAGTTGAACAGGGGGAACACTGAAGCTTTCTTT,CASSELNRGNTEAFF
TRBJ1-1,-,TRBV2,TRBD1,TGTGCCAGCAGTGGGGACAGCCTGAACACTGAAGCTTTCTTT,CASSGDSLNTEAFF
TRBJ1-4,-,TRBV2,-,TGTGCCAGCAACAGGGTTTCAAGTAATGAAAAACTGTTTTTT,CASNRVSSNEKLFF
TRBJ2-1,-,TRBV25-1,TRBD2,TGTGCCAGCAGTGGATTAAGCGGGGGCAACTACAATGAGCAGTTCTTC,CASSGLSGGNYNEQFF
TRBJ2-1,once,TRBV4-1,-,TGCGCCAGCAGCCAACTAGCACCCTCCTACAATGAGCAGTTCTTC,CASSQLAPSYNEQFF
TRBJ1-5,-,TRBV30,-,TGTGCCTGGGAGGTGGGGGGTCAGCCCCAGCATTTT,CAWEVGGQPQHF
TRBJ2-7,once,TRBV9,-,TGTGCCAGCAGCGCACTCGACAGATACGAGCAGTACTTC,CASSALDRYEQYF
TRBJ1-3,-,TRBV27,-,TGTGCCAGCAGTCCCGGGACACGCGGAAACACCATATATTTT,CASSPGTRGNTIYF
TRBJ2-1,-,TRBV7-2,TRBD2,TGTGCCAGCAGGCCACTAGCGGAAAGTTACAATGAGCAGTTCTTC,CASRPLAESYNEQFF
TRBJ1-5,-,TRBV7-2,TRBD1,TGTGCCAGCAGCTTTTCCGGGACAGAAATTAATCAGCCCCAGCATTTT,CASSFSGTEINQPQHF
TRBJ2-1,-,TRBV19,TRBD1,TGTGCCAGTAAGGACAGGACAGATGAGCAGTTCTTC,CASKDRTDEQFF
TRBJ1-3,-,TRBV11-2,TRBD1,TGTGCCAGCAGCTACCTACAGGGGGCTGCTGGAAACACCATATATTTT,CASSYLQGAAGNTIYF
TRBJ2-1,-,TRBV10-3,-,TGTGCCATCAGGAGGGAAAGCTCCTACAATGAGCAGTTCTTC,CAIRRESSYNEQFF
TRBJ1-5,-,TRBV18,-,TGTGCCAGCTCACCCACAGGGAACAATCAGCCCCAGCATTTT,CASSPTGNNQPQHF
TRBJ1-4,-,TRBV11-1,TRBD1,TGTGCCAGCAGCCATCGACAGGGAGATGAAAAACTGTTTTTT,CASSHRQGDEKLFF
TRBJ1-5,-,TRBV28,TRBD1,TGTGCCAGCAGTTTGTGGCAGGGGGCGAATCAGCCCCAGCATTTT,CASSLWQGANQPQHF
TRBJ1-2,-,TRBV15,TRBD1,TGTGCCACCAGCGGACAGGGGACATATGGCTACACCTTC,CATSGQGTYGYTF
TRBJ2-4,-,TRBV6-5,TRBD1,TGTGCCAGCAGAGGACAGGGGGCAAACATTCAGTACTTC,CASRGQGANIQYF
TRBJ1-5,-,TRBV28,-,TGTGCCAGCCGTAGGGGGGGGGCCGACAATCAGCCCCAGCATTTT,CASRRGGADNQPQHF
TRBJ2-2,once,TRBV5-1,TRBD1,TGCGCCAGCAGCTCCCGGACAGGGGACACCGGGGAGCTGTTTTTT,CASSSRTGDTGELFF
TRBJ1-5,-,TRBV5-8,-,TGTGCCAGCAGCCCCTATCGGTCTTGGAGCAATCAGCCCCAGCATTTT,CASSPYRSWSNQPQHF
TRBJ2-2,few,TRBV18,-,TGTGCCAGCTCCTCGGGACAGAACACCGGGGAGCTGTTTTTT,CASSSGQNTGELFF
TRBJ1-4,-,TRBV5-1,-,TGCGCCAGCAGCGAGACAGGCCCCGCAACTAATGAAAAACTGTTTTTT,CASSETGPATNEKLFF
TRBJ1-5,-,TRBV19,-,TGTGCCAGTTCGTATTGGGAGGGGCCCCAGCATTTT,CASSYWEGPQHF
TRBJ1-2,-,TRBV6-1,TRBD1,TGTGCCAGCAGTGCCCGAGGGGGGCAGGGGGCACCGAACTATGGCTACACCTTC,CASSARGGQGAPNYGYTF
TRBJ2-4,-,TRBV27,TRBD1,TGTGCCAGCAGATCGGCCGCACAGGGGGTGGACATTCAGTACTTC,CASRSAAQGVDIQYF
TRBJ1-4,-,TRBV29-1,-,TGCAGCGTGGAACAGGTCGAAAAACTGTTTTTT,CSVEQVEKLFF
TRBJ2-5,-,TRBV11-3,-,TGTGCCAGCAGCTTAGGGTACGGGGAGACCCAGTACTTC,CASSLGYGETQYF
TRBJ2-3,-,TRBV5-4,TRBD2,TGTGCCAGCAGCTCACTAGCGGGGGGTTTTGATACGCAGTATTTT,CASSSLAGGFDTQYF
TRBJ2-7,-,TRBV7-9,TRBD1,TGTGCCAGCAGCCTGGGACAGGGGACCTACGAGCAGTACTTC,CASSLGQGTYEQYF
TRBJ1-1,-,TRBV7-2,TRBD1,TGTGCCAGCAGCACCCGACAGGGCACTGAAGCTTTCTTT,CASSTRQGTEAFF
TRBJ2-1,-,TRBV6-1,TRBD2,TGTGCCAGCAGTGAAGCGGGCCTAGCGGGATTCTCCTACAATGAGCAGTTCTTC,CASSEAGLAGFSYNEQFF
TRBJ1-2,-,TRBV30,-,TGTGCCTGGAGGGTGGTGCCAGCTAACTATGGCTACACCTTC,CAWRVVPANYGYTF
TRBJ2-5,once,TRBV5-4,-,TGTGCCAGCAGCTCTTTTTCTAGCTTCCAAGAGACCCAGTACTTC,CASSSFSSFQETQYF
TRBJ1-3,-,TRBV4-1,-,TGCGCCAGCAGCCTCGGGGCTGGAAACACCATATATTTT,CASSLGAGNTIYF
TRBJ2-7,-,TRBV6-1,-,TGTGCCAGCACCTCCTACGGGACTTACTCCTACGAGCAGTACTTC,CASTSYGTYSYEQYF
TRBJ2-1,-,TRBV9,TRBD2,TGTGCCAGCAGCGTAATGGCGGGAGGGAACAATGAGCAGTTCTTC,CASSVMAGGNNEQFF
TRBJ2-7,-,TRBV29-1,-,TGCAGCGCTGGTGGGCAGACGACCTACGAGCAGTACTTC,CSAGGQTTYEQYF
TRBJ2-1,once,TRBV7-9,TRBD2,TGTGCCATGGACGGGACTAGGCGGTACAATGAGCAGTTCTTC,CAMDGTRRYNEQFF
TRBJ2-5,-,TRBV13,TRBD2,TGTGCCAGCAGCCTCCTAGCGGTCGAGGGGACCCAGTACTTC,CASSLLAVEGTQYF
TRBJ2-3,few,TRBV6-6,-,TGTGCCAGCAGCCGGGGTGTTGAGGCAGATACGCAGTATTTT,CASSRGVEADTQYF
TRBJ2-7,-,TRBV18,TRBD1,TGTGCCAGCTCACCGGTGGGACAGGGCTCCTACGAGCAGTACTTC,CASSPVGQGSYEQYF